The sequence of this TCR beta chain was determined in a study of Ad26.COV2.S vaccination and SARS-CoV-2 variants (dated by TCRdb to the early 2020s). About the full investigation: Vaccine-arm donors were drawn from COV1001, a multicentre, randomized, double-blind, placebo-controlled phase I-IIa trial of Ad26.COV2.S in healthy adults. Ad26.COV2.S was administered intramuscularly at a dose of 5x10^10 or 1x10^11 viral particles, either as one shot or as two shots given 56 days apart. TCRbeta repertoire sequencing was used to assess the specificity and breadth of SARS-CoV-2-reactive T cell receptors after Ad26.COV2.S vaccination. A total of around 32 samples were included in the TCR-sequenced set, comprising about 20 Ad26.COV2.S vaccine recipients, 5 placebo recipients and 8 SARS-CoV-2 convalescent individuals. Trial participants were randomized into five groups of five, in which low-dose or high-dose Ad26.COV2.S was given once or twice, or placebo was given on both occasions. Throughout the experiments and outcome assessment, investigators stayed blinded to trial group allocation.

Explained via the paper, the treatment or condition label denotes: over 15 received Ad26.COV2.S at low or high dose, single or two shots; 5 received placebo; per-sample allocation not given. For vaccine and placebo recipients, the sequenced repertoires came from samples collected on day 63 after the first injection. Between 29 July and 7 August 2020, Cohort 1b enrolled 20 to 30 adults aged 18-55 years at one site in Boston, USA. As a vaccine, Ad26.COV2.S was a replication-incompetent adenovirus type 26 vector that expressed a prefusion-stabilized SARS-CoV-2 spike protein derived from the original Wuhan strain. Summary of the overall study and its limitations: Compared with placebo recipients, Ad26.COV2.S recipients showed higher spike-specific TCR breadth (P = 0.0014). The study was not powered for comparison of responses between vaccine doses or regimens. Comparable non-spike TCR breadth was observed between vaccine and placebo recipients, consistent with only spike being contained in the vaccine. According to the authors, total T cell responses may have been underestimated by the TCR breadth and depth analyses. Substantial breadth of spike-specific CD8+ and CD4+ T cell responses was reported after vaccination.

Reading the germline V gene (reference sequence) gives CDR1 SEHNR and CDR2 FQNEAQ. Measured from the cysteine to the phenylalanine, the CDR3 is 16 residues long. The read is trimmed to its CDR3 DNA, 48 bases read in frame from base 1. V sheds 4 bases and J sheds 0 bases, leaving 16 bases between their ends. In the case of this clone: The target of this receptor is not known. Within one base of it there is no much larger clone, and no base qualities were kept.

The immunoSEQ Assay was used to sequence TCRbeta CDR3 regions. After extraction, genomic DNA underwent amplification by bias-controlled multiplex PCR, followed by high-throughput sequencing. Per the authors' processing: Collapsing and filtering of sequences were performed to quantify the absolute abundance of each unique TCRbeta CDR3 region. T cell fraction was estimated by normalization of TCRbeta template counts to usable DNA, with usable DNA being measured through amplification of reference genes present in all nucleated cells. Repertoire TCRs were annotated as SARS-CoV-2-specific when V gene, CDR3 amino acid sequence and J gene were exactly matched to a known reactive TCR set. MIRA supplied the reference SARS-CoV-2 TCR set, which was filtered for enrichment in COVID-19-positive ImmuneCODE repertoires so that public or cross-reactive TCRs were removed. Based on the MIRA antigens, annotated TCRs were further analysed at the level of specific ORF or position within ORF. Breadth was defined as annotated unique rearrangements over total unique productive rearrangements; depth was the summed frequency of those rearrangements. Two-sided Wilcoxon rank-sum tests were applied when comparing TCR breadth between groups. TCRdb re-hosts the immuneACCESS table, in-frame sequences only. Its copies lack some clones; in the studies checked, an unresolved V gene accounts for under half of them, and the cause for the rest is not known. D and trimming were read from the DNA, whereas the V and J calls and clone size are those reported in that table. The table for this sample lists about 350,000 clones; less than 90% of them were counted only once. The top ten hold 6.4% of the sample.

This material consisted of peripheral blood, taken in a trial of Ad26.COV2.S vaccine versus placebo. The chain is encoded by TRBV7-9 joined to TRBJ2-7; the D gene is perhaps TRBD2, from 5 matching bases. This receptor was obtained from a person aged 18-65 years who received the Ad26.COV2.S COVID-19 vaccine or a placebo. The CDR3 in this case is CASSYTDTRDSYEQYF. The nucleotide sequence reads as follows: TGTGCCAGCAGCTACACAGATACTAGAGACTCCTACGAGCAGTACTTC.